The TCR beta chain under discussion was sequenced for a study of cytomegalovirus exposure and HLA in healthy donors (dated by TCRdb to about 2017). Study-wide context: According to an earlier analysis of a few hundred of the donors, some 180 million T cells yielded roughly 100 million unique TCR beta sequences and about 300 Gb of sequence data. In addition to the first cohort of 650 to 800 subjects, a separate validation cohort of some 120 different subjects was used. In an earlier analysis of 587 of the donors, high-throughput TCR beta sequencing was used to judge whether each TCR beta V gene segment behaved as functional or pseudogenic. Typing coverage varied by locus: roughly 620-640 donors for A, B, C, DRB1 and DQB1; approximately 520 for DQA1; about 590 for DPA1; around 490 for DPB1. A later analysis re-analyzed previously published TCR beta repertoires from 500 to 700 donors and added high-resolution HLA genotyping to study TCR occurrence patterns. Among over 350 genotyped donors of the cohort, an average of around 240,000 unique TCR beta nucleotide sequences were sequenced per donor, 15% to 20% of them non-productive. The study was designed to test whether signatures of past pathogen exposure could be identified by cataloging public T cell receptors. All discovery cohort repertoires had been generated on a single sequencing platform. Both class I and class II loci were covered by HLA typing, at four-digit resolution. Rather than using new phenotypic data, the later analysis identified candidate immune exposures from TCR beta sequences and from how often those sequences occurred across donors. Several DR-DQ haplotypes were handled as single units for association and clustering, since linkage in the cohort was strong. Donor age, sex, ethnicity and CMV serostatus were compiled alongside the repertoire data. To predict cytomegalovirus infection status, the study combined high-throughput TCR immunosequencing, statistical association of individual TCRs with disease status, and machine learning. Roughly 310 gigabases of sequencing data and approximately 85 million unique TCR sequences were included in an early release covering roughly 700 HLA-typed donors. The genetic ancestry cluster associated with self-reported Caucasian donors included about 81% of the roughly 410 genotyped donors. A later genetic analysis used genome-wide SNP genotypes for about 55% of the 666 donors, treating that subset as a discovery cohort. Using immunosequencing, the study profiled T cell repertoires from some 670 subjects and related those repertoires to cytomegalovirus serostatus. Paper-wide results and their limitations: Most TCR sequences were observed very rarely across donors, whereas some public TCRs were present in many individuals. According to a later genetic analysis, donors in an Asian-associated ancestry cluster had fewer N-insertions in productive TCRs than the roughly 670-donor mean. A few of the identified cytomegalovirus-associated TCR beta chains were confirmed in vitro to be specific for cytomegalovirus antigens. In a later analysis, the rate of TCR association differed among HLA loci, with DRB1 alleles having the most associated TCRs and HLA-C alleles having the fewest. A cluster of highly shared sequence variants was judged likely to be a technical artifact of the sequencing pipeline. The authors suggested that the approach could potentially be generalized to other disease states and immunological phenotypes. The cohort was sequenced for TCR beta chains only, and without alpha or paired-chain data the features that could be detected were limited. An earlier analysis of roughly 570 of the donors showed that most TCR beta V segments appeared in productive rearrangements either about 87% or about 30% of the time, which broadly matched IMGT annotations. A later genetic analysis associated a missense DCLRE1C variant with V-gene and J-gene trimming of TCR beta chains, and an independent cohort replicated the association. The classifier was reported to diagnose cytomegalovirus status with high specificity and sensitivity in both the original cohort and the validation cohort. Correlated functional status among segregating V segments might reflect linkage disequilibrium, but an unknown experimental factor could not be ruled out. When HLA alleles, especially DR and DQ, strongly co-occurred, attributing TCR associations to individual alleles was difficult. Most CMV-associated TCR beta chains appeared to be HLA-restricted in a later analysis, and the HLA associations seemed to be driven largely by CMV exposure. Because some donors lacked HLA typing at each locus, the association tests relied only on the typed subset. The 87-base-pair reads could not distinguish some IMGT-functional V segments, including TRBV6-2 and TRBV6-3, so those segments were excluded. A further reported finding was that TCR beta sequences accurately predicted the HLA-A and HLA-B alleles for most subjects in the first cohort. A later analysis found that HLA-associated TCR beta chains were more clonally expanded and had lower generation probabilities than equally common non-associated chains. A later analysis reported that several top co-occurrence clusters appeared linked to parvovirus B19, influenza, CMV and Epstein-Barr virus. CMV serostatus was the only immune exposure information available for the cohort. Because counts were too low, about 18 rarely observed V segments, including chromosome 9 orphons, were excluded from the earlier analysis of roughly 580 of the donors. In the study, 150 to 200 TCR beta chains were listed as associated with cytomegalovirus. A later analysis associated 15,000 to 20,000 TCR beta sequences with specific HLA alleles at a false discovery rate of 0.05. The presence/absence analyses assumed that sequencing depth was roughly uniform across donors, and that assumption may not be true.

The cohort comprised fewer than 750 healthy bone marrow donors. All cohort members were sampled while nominally healthy, although unrecorded immune exposures were likely present. The donor tested CMV seropositive, placing the donor among the 250 to 300 seropositive members of the cohort. Each donor provided a peripheral blood sample, and peripheral blood mononuclear cells were used for TCR beta sequencing. Genomic DNA was extracted from the blood cell samples with the Qiagen DNeasy Blood Extraction Kit. The library was produced with the immunoSEQ multiplex PCR assay. The multiplex PCR relied on a mix of 60 forward primers for TCR Vbeta segments and 13 reverse primers for TCR Jbeta segments. The CDR3 region of rearranged TCR beta genes was amplified from genomic DNA with a multiplex PCR assay. The amplified TCR beta libraries were sequenced on the Illumina HiSeq System as 87-base-pair reads. In the source study's methods: A later analysis tallied tens of millions of unique TCR beta chains across the 650 to 750 repertoires, and roughly 11 million of those chains were shared by two or more donors. Raw reads were error-corrected and collapsed into unique sequences by a nearest-neighbor algorithm in which closely related sequences were merged to remove PCR and sequencing errors. Alignment of CDR3 sequences to IMGT reference sequences was used to assign V, D and J gene segments. For a sequence to be retained, at least a six-nucleotide match to both a V gene segment and a J gene segment was required. A rearrangement was called productive if the CDR3 had no stop codons and remained in frame with V and J, and every other rearrangement was called non-productive. Following IMGT convention, CDR3 was defined as the stretch from the second conserved V-encoded cysteine to the conserved J-encoded phenylalanine. Sequences without an unambiguous match to a single V gene segment were excluded from the earlier analysis of 500 to 700 of the donors. In an earlier analysis of a few hundred of the donors, V segments were called functional above 56.7% productive rearrangements and were called segregating when the between-donor standard deviation exceeded 5%. To diagnose cytomegalovirus status from the catalog of TCR beta chain sequences, a statistical classification framework was built. V and J gene assignment, in a later analysis, came from comparing TCR nucleotide sequences with IMGT/GENE-DB human TR gene sequences. In a later analysis, CDR3 sequences and most-parsimonious VDJ recombination scenarios were assigned using the TCRdist pipeline. In a later analysis, each TCR beta chain was defined by its CDR3 amino acid sequence together with its V-gene family, and reads without a unique V-gene family were excluded. A later analysis removed 600 or so highly shared, low-generation-probability nucleotide sequences to deal with suspected cross-contamination and a sequencing artifact. In a later analysis, a clonal expansion index for each public chain was calculated from normalized within-repertoire ranks of inferred template counts. In a later analysis, generation probabilities were computed with a VDJ recombination model fitted to out-of-frame rearrangements, and the resulting probabilities were checked against IGoR. In a later analysis, hypergeometric tests were used to score TCR-TCR, TCR-HLA and TCR-CMV co-occurrence, with a repertoire-size bias correction applied to TCR pairs. False discovery rates were estimated in a later analysis by permuting HLA or CMV assignments 20 times. A later analysis grouped co-occurring TCRs with DBSCAN, adding TCRdist sequence similarity when clustering within HLA-allele-positive subsets. Repertoires with fewer than 30,000 or more than 120,000 public chains were left out of co-occurrence clustering, as were five repertoires with anomalous nucleotide sharing. In its TCRdb copy, this immuneACCESS table keeps in-frame sequences only and misses some clones. Where compared with another copy, unresolved V genes explain less than half of these, and the others have no known cause. V and J calls and clone size are as listed in that table; D and trimming were resolved from the DNA. The sample table holds about 95,000 clones, of which around four fifths were seen once. Of the sample, roughly 4.3% falls within the top ten clones.

Remarks on this clone: Its recognized antigen is unknown. Base qualities were left out, and no much larger clone turns up one base away.

Measured from the cysteine to the phenylalanine, the CDR3 is 14 residues long. CDR3 DNA only is kept here, 42 bases in frame from base 1. CDR1 is given as SGHTA and CDR2 as FQGNSA, both from the germline V gene. Deletion took 2 bases off V and 1 base off J, with a span of 9 bases between the germline ends. Specimen: PBMCs. This sequence was found in a woman aged 40 to 50 in good health and CMV-seropositive. The chain is assembled from TRBV7-2 and TRBJ2-7, with no reliable assignment of the D segment. The CDR3 in this case is CASSLLAGSYEQYF. The nucleotides are TGTGCCAGCAGCTTATTGGCAGGTTCCTACGAGCAGTACTTC.